Each of the 17 T cell receptor beta chains below was sequenced from the same sample in a study of OX40 agonist ivuxolimab in advanced cancers. Assay: immunoSEQ multiplex PCR; the TCRdb copy retains only in-frame clones and omits some. The sample shows around 25,000 clones, roughly 85% of them seen only once. The material was CD4+ or CD8+ T cells sorted from blood, obtained in a trial of the OX40 agonist ivuxolimab. The receptor source for this set is an adult with an advanced solid tumor such as melanoma, head and neck, liver or kidney cancer.

The rearrangement links TRBV5-1 to TRBJ2-1; 13 bases fit TRBD2. The germline V gene has CDR1 SGHRS and CDR2 YFSETQ. J was trimmed by 0 bases and V by 1 base; bases with no gene match: 1. CDR3 size: 17 residues. In DNA form, the CDR3 reads TGCGCCAGCAGCTTGTGGACTAGCGGGAGCTCCTACAATGAGCAGTTCTTC. It translates to CASSLWTSGSSYNEQFF. The full variable domain, its missing parts supplied by reference TRBV5-1 and TRBJ2-1, is KAGVTQTPRYLIKTRGQQVTLSCSPISGHRSVSWYQQTPGQGLQFLFEYFSETQRNKGNFPGRFSGRQFSNSRSEMNVSTLELGDSALYLCASSLWTSGSSYNEQFFGPGTRLTVL.

This clone was recorded a few times. The CDR3 DNA sequence: TGTGCCAGCAGACCGGGGCAGGGCCGCGGAGAGACCCAGTACTTC. Its translation is CASRPGQGRGETQYF. This sequence joins TRBV27 and TRBJ2-5; D tentatively fits TRBD1 or TRBD2 (5 bases each). The CDR3 consists of 15 residues. V lost 6 bases and J 4 bases, leaving 18 bases between the germline ends. The germline V gene encodes CDR1 MNHEY and CDR2 SMNVEV (reference sequence).

This clone was detected once. CDR3 sequence (DNA): TGTGCTAGTGAAGCCGGGACAGGGGGTCTTGAGCAGTACTTC. Its protein is CASEAGTGGLEQYF. The chain links TRBV12-5 to TRBJ2-7, with 11 bases matching TRBD1. The germline gives CDR1 LGHNT, CDR2 FRNRAP. The CDR3 length is 14 residues. J was trimmed by 7 bases and V by 7 bases; bases with no gene match: 9.

V gene TRBV7-2 combines with J gene TRBJ1-5; D is unclear. The CDR3 is 12 amino acids. The ends were cut back, 3 bases at V and 7 bases at J, with 7 bases in the middle. Germline CDR1 reads SGHTA; CDR2 reads FQGNSA. CDR3 in amino acids: CASSLPLQPQHF. For the CDR3, the DNA is TGTGCCAGCAGCTTGCCACTACAGCCCCAGCATTTT. Combining the CDR3 with reference TRBV7-2 and TRBJ1-5 gives the whole variable domain GAGVSQSPSNKVTEKGKDVELRCDPISGHTALYWYRQSLGQGLEFLIYFQGNSAPDKSGLPSDRFSAERTGGSVSTLTIQRTQQEDSAVYLCASSLPLQPQHFGDGTRLSIL.

The V and J genes are TRBV7-9 and TRBJ2-5; maybe TRBD2 (5 bases). V lost 5 bases and J 4 bases, leaving 14 bases between the germline ends. Germline V CDR1 and CDR2: SEHNR, FQNEAQ (reference sequence). This CDR3 region has 14 residues. CDR3 loop: CASSRLAGRETQYF. Written as DNA, the CDR3 is TGTGCCAGCAGCCGTCTCGCGGGTCGAGAGACCCAGTACTTC.

This clone was detected a few times. The chain is built from TRBV4-3 and TRBJ1-2; no clear D. Trimming left V 1 base short and J 7 bases short, with 16 bases between. The germline V gene has CDR1 LGHNA and CDR2 YSLEER. CDR3 length equals 15 residues. In DNA form, the CDR3 reads TGCGCCAGCAGCCAAGCCCTCCGGATGGGGATTGGCTACACCTTC. Protein product: CASSQALRMGIGYTF.

V gene TRBV6-5 combines with J gene TRBJ1-4; no reliable D call. CDR3 length equals 15 residues. Per germline, CDR1 MNHEY and CDR2 SVGAGI. V was pared by 0 bases and J by 0 bases, with 5 bases between. The CDR3 region is CASSYSGTTNEKLFF. Here the CDR3 DNA reads TGTGCCAGCAGTTACTCGGGTACAACTAATGAAAAACTGTTTTTT.

This clone has a handful of counts. The gene calls are TRBV9 and TRBJ2-7, with 7 bases lining up with TRBD1. V dropped 0 bases and J dropped 2; count of bases not matched to a gene: 2. The CDR3 sequence is 14 residues long. Germline values: CDR1 SGDLS, CDR2 YYNGEE. The CDR3 protein is CASSVEGAPYEQYF. The DNA of the CDR3 is TGTGCCAGCAGCGTAGAGGGGGCCCCCTACGAGCAGTACTTC.

This chain joins TRBV10-3 and TRBJ1-2; TRBD1 is a possible D gene (6 bases). The V and J ends lost 0 bases and 8 bases respectively, with 19 bases between them. This CDR3 comprises 16 residues. Per the germline V gene, CDR1 is ENHRY and CDR2 is SYGVKD. CDR3 in amino acids: CAISESGAVWMRGYTF. The CDR3 DNA reads TGTGCCATCAGTGAGTCGGGGGCGGTTTGGATGAGGGGCTACACCTTC.

V and J are TRBV5-4 and TRBJ2-1; TRBD2 might be the D (6 bases). Trimming took 4 bases from V and 7 from J, leaving 15 bases between them. The CDR3 has 14 residues. Germline loops: CDR1 SGHNT, CDR2 YYREEE (reference sequence). CDR3 protein: CASSAADGGNEQFF. CDR3 sequence (DNA): TGTGCCAGCAGCGCCGCGGACGGAGGGAATGAGCAGTTCTTC. The full variable domain, its missing parts supplied by reference TRBV5-4 and TRBJ2-1, is ETGVTQSPTHLIKTRGQQVTLRCSSQSGHNTVSWYQQALGQGPQFIFQYYREEENGRGNFPPRFSGLQFPNYSSELNVNALELDDSALYLCASSAADGGNEQFFGPGTRLTVL.

The chain recombines TRBV11-3 with TRBJ2-7; the D is unclear. CDR3 length: 14 amino acids. Germline values: CDR1 SGHNT, CDR2 YENEEA. V dropped 0 bases and J dropped 0 bases, with 6 bases sitting between them. CDR3 protein: CASSLDRLSYEQYF. DNA of the CDR3: TGTGCCAGCAGCTTAGATCGGCTCTCCTACGAGCAGTACTTC.

The gene calls are TRBV19 and TRBJ2-3; 9 nucleotides agree with TRBD2. Germline CDR1 LNHDA, CDR2 SQIVND (reference sequence). The CDR3 has 15 residues. Trimming took 3 bases from V and 1 from J; bases not matched to a gene: 2. CDR3 sequence (DNA): TGTGCCAGTAGTATTGCGGGGGGGGGCACAGATACGCAGTATTTT. This codes for CASSIAGGGTDTQYF.

This clone was counted once. The V gene is TRBV15, the J gene TRBJ2-7; the match to TRBD2 covers 16 bases. V lost 5 bases and J lost 6; bases outside the gene matches: 10. Looked up from germline, CDR1 is LNHNV and CDR2 is YYDKDF (reference sequence). The CDR3 is made up of 17 amino acids. The CDR3 sequence is CATSLGTSGRALSEQYF. CDR3 sequence (DNA): TGTGCCACCAGCCTTGGGACTAGCGGGAGGGCATTGAGCGAGCAGTACTTC.

The J gene is TRBJ2-3, the V gene TRBV7-9; tentative D call: TRBD1 (6 bases). The CDR3 runs to 13 residues. Trimming took off 3 bases at V and 6 bases at J, with 10 bases between the two ends. Germline V gene data show CDR1 as SEHNR and CDR2 as FQNEAQ (reference sequence). The CDR3 sequence is CASSLSGADTQYF. The CDR3 DNA is TGTGCCAGCAGCTTGTCAGGGGCCGATACGCAGTATTTT. Together with reference TRBV7-9 and TRBJ2-3, the CDR3 gives the full variable domain: DTGVSQNPRHKITKRGQNVTFRCDPISEHNRLYWYRQTLGQGPEFLTYFQNEAQLEKSRLLSDRFSAERPKGSFSTLEIQRTEQGDSAMYLCASSLSGADTQYFGPGTRLTVL.

The chain carries TRBV27 and TRBJ1-6; unclear D gene. Trimming stripped 4 bases from V and 7 bases from J, with 11 bases between. The CDR3 covers 14 residues. Looked up from germline, CDR1 is MNHEY and CDR2 is SMNVEV (reference sequence). The CDR3: CASSWVRPNSPLHF. The CDR3 bases are TGTGCCAGCAGTTGGGTCAGACCAAATTCACCCCTCCACTTT.

Points on this clone: A much larger clone is a single base away; this may be a read error. Other DNA sequences in the sample encode the same CDR3. CDR3 region: CASSLSGNTEAFF. Here the CDR3 DNA reads TGTGCCAGCAGCTTGTCGGGGAACACTGAGGCTTTCTTT. This sequence joins TRBV7-2 and TRBJ1-1; D unclear. The CDR3 loop spans 13 amino acids. CDR1 SGHTA and CDR2 FQGNSA come from the germline V gene.

This sequence joins TRBV4-3 and TRBJ1-2, with TRBD1 matching over 9 bases. V gave up 0 bases and J gave up 7 bases; unmatched junction bases: 9. Germline CDR1 and CDR2: LGHNA and YSLEER. The CDR3 runs 16 residues. The CDR3 nucleotides are TGCGCCAGCAGCCAAGATGCCGGACAGGGGTTGACTGGCTACACCTTC. This translates into CASSQDAGQGLTGYTF.